This T cell receptor beta chain was sequenced for a study of Graves' ophthalmopathy and Graves' hyperthyroidism. A note on this clonotype: Its antigen remains unknown.

J lost 1 base, V lost 7 bases, and 12 bases had no gene match. Germline CDR1 SNHLY, CDR2 FYNNEI. The CDR3 consists of 16 residues. General study results and limits: In blood, most expanded thyroid clonotypes above 0.001 frequency were also detected. A roughly 81% specificity and just under 90% sensitivity were achieved by a 13-signature model that separated ophthalmopathy from stable hyperthyroidism.

Amplification targeted the TCR beta CDR3 regions, with RNA transcripts as the source material. HTBI primers primed a first-round RT-PCR, and a second-round multiplex PCR followed. A single record per CDR3 protein comes from TCRdb applying MiXCR to the multiplex PCR reads. The sample shows about 740,000 distinct CDR3 sequences, 35% to 50% of them seen only once. This sequence originates from an adult man with Graves' ophthalmopathy. The chain uses TRBV2 and TRBJ2-7; 8 bases are a match to TRBD2. The sequenced sample was peripheral blood. The CDR3 loop is CASTLRGVAGSYEQYF. The CDR3 DNA sequence: TGTGCCAGCACCCTCAGGGGAGTAGCGGGATCCTACGAGCAGTACTTC.